Below, 25 T cell receptor beta chains from the same sample are listed, as sequenced in a study of control samples from healthy donors and cancer patients. Sequencing used immunoSEQ multiplex PCR; TCRdb keeps in-frame clones, though not all of them. The table records tens of thousands of clones, roughly 90% of them present only once. Material: PBMCs. The receptors originated from a man in his sixties with colorectal cancer.

This chain joins TRBV21-1 and TRBJ2-1; TRBD1 reflects the table's D call only, with no check against the DNA. TRBV21-1 is labeled a pseudogene. The CDR3 length is 16 residues. As DNA, the CDR3 is TGTGCCAGCAGCGAAAAGGTCAGGGGCGGCTACAATGAGCAGTTCTTC. It yields the protein CASSEKVRGGYNEQFF.

The CDR3: CASSYIGGRAFF. As DNA, the CDR3 is TGTGCCAGCAGTTATATAGGGGGGAGAGCTTTCTTT. V usage is TRBV6-5 and J usage is TRBJ1-1; a weak D match, TRBD1 (6 bases). The CDR3 covers 12 residues. CDR1 and CDR2 from the germline V gene are MNHEY and SVGAGI. Trimming pared 3 bases from V and 10 bases from J, leaving 12 bases between.

The V and J genes are TRBV30 and TRBJ2-1; no reliable D call. CDR1 is GTSNPN and CDR2 is SVGIG in the germline V gene (reference sequence). The germline V and J ends were trimmed by 0 bases and 3 bases, with 6 bases remaining between them. This CDR3 spans 13 amino acids. CDR3 protein: CAWSVLLYNEQFF. Here the CDR3 DNA reads TGTGCCTGGAGTGTACTCCTCTACAATGAGCAGTTCTTC.

The chain combines TRBV29-1 with TRBJ1-1, with D possibly matching TRBD1 (6 bases). V lost 8 bases to trimming and J lost 5 bases, with 18 bases between them. The CDR3 is made up of 13 amino acids. In germline, CDR1 is SQVTM, CDR2 ANQGSEA. CDR3 amino acids: CSPVLGQGTEAFF. The CDR3 DNA follows: TGCAGCCCCGTTTTAGGCCAGGGGACTGAAGCTTTCTTT.

The gene calls are TRBV19 and TRBJ1-4; D is undetermined. Germline CDR1 and CDR2: LNHDA and SQIVND (reference sequence). The CDR3 sequence is 15 residues long. Trimming pared 4 bases from V and 0 bases from J, leaving 9 bases between. The DNA for the CDR3 is TGTGCCAGTAGTACTTACATAACAACTAATGAAAAACTGTTTTTT. Amino acids: CASSTYITTNEKLFF.

This chain links TRBV6-2 or TRBV6-3 with TRBJ2-2, with a weak D call TRBD1 (6 bases). The V gene lost 2 bases and the J gene lost 2 bases, with 9 bases spanning the gap. CDR3 length: 15 amino acids. Germline V gene lookup returns CDR1 MNHEY and CDR2 SVGEGT. The DNA for the CDR3 is TGTGCCAGCAGTTACGGGACACTTAACACCGGGGAGCTGTTTTTT. Its protein is CASSYGTLNTGELFF.

The rearrangement uses TRBV9 and TRBJ1-4; 7 bases map to TRBD1. CDR1 is SGDLS, CDR2 YYNGEE, per germline. This CDR3 region has 14 residues. V lost 4 bases and J lost 8; bases outside the gene matches: 8. The CDR3 here is CASSPRDSREKLFF. The CDR3 bases are TGTGCCAGCAGCCCCCGGGACAGTCGGGAAAAACTGTTTTTT.

V is TRBV2 and J is TRBJ2-5, with D tentatively TRBD2 (6 bases). The CDR3 covers 14 residues. Trimming took off 8 bases at V and 2 bases at J, with 15 bases between the two ends. CDR1 is SNHLY, CDR2 FYNNEI, per germline. The CDR3 is CASGRRGGQETQYF. The CDR3 DNA reads as TGTGCCAGCGGGAGGAGGGGCGGTCAAGAGACCCAGTACTTC. Full variable domain (remainder filled in from reference TRBV2 and TRBJ2-5): EPEVTQTPSHQVTQMGQEVILRCVPISNHLYFYWYRQILGQKVEFLVSFYNNEISEKSEIFDDQFSVERPDGSNFTLKIRSTKLEDSAMYFCASGRRGGQETQYFGPGTRLLVL.

The V call is TRBV4-1, the J call TRBJ1-6; 7 positions match TRBD1. Germline CDR1 reads MGHRA; CDR2 reads YSYEKL. Trimming cost V 3 bases and J 5 bases; bases outside gene matches: 4. The CDR3 extends over 15 amino acids. The CDR3 sequence is CASSQETGNNSPLHF. The CDR3 region has the DNA TGCGCCAGCAGCCAGGAGACAGGGAATAATTCACCCCTCCACTTT.

CDR3 region: CASSQAGAGYGYTF. DNA of the CDR3: TGTGCCAGCAGCCAAGCAGGGGCCGGCTATGGCTACACCTTC. The V and J genes are TRBV14 and TRBJ1-2, with D maybe TRBD1 (6 bases). Germline V gene sequence: CDR1 SGHDN, CDR2 FVKESK. V was shortened by 1 base and J by 4 bases, with 10 bases between the two germline ends. The CDR3 totals 14 residues. Full variable domain (outside the CDR3, taken from reference TRBV14 and TRBJ1-2): EAGVTQFPSHSVIEKGQTVTLRCDPISGHDNLYWYRRVMGKEIKFLLHFVKESKQDESGMPNNRFLAERTGGTYSTLKVQPAELEDSGVYFCASSQAGAGYGYTFGSGTRLTVV.

The rearrangement joins TRBV5-1 to TRBJ2-5, with a tentative D call TRBD1 (6 bases). The CDR3 is 14 residues long. From germline, CDR1 is SGHRS and CDR2 YFSETQ. The V end was cut by 3 bases, the J end by 2 bases, with 11 bases between. The CDR3 reads CASSSGHTQETQYF. As DNA, the CDR3 is TGCGCCAGCAGCTCGGGACACACTCAAGAGACCCAGTACTTC.

This chain connects TRBV3-1 (or the pseudogene TRBV3-2) to TRBJ2-7; tentatively, D is TRBD1 (7 bases). The CDR3 is 14 residues long. V was trimmed by 4 bases and J by 5 bases, leaving 15 bases between them. Germline CDR1 LGHDT, CDR2 YNNKEL (reference sequence). The CDR3 protein is CASSLRGVSHEQYF. The DNA of the CDR3 is TGTGCCAGCAGCCTCAGGGGGGTAAGCCACGAGCAGTACTTC.

The genes are TRBV6-2 or TRBV6-3 and TRBJ2-7; 7 positions match TRBD1. The trim removed 6 bases at V and 0 bases at J, leaving 5 bases unmatched. Germline CDR1 reads MNHEY; CDR2 reads SVGEGT. The CDR3 spans 14 residues. CDR3 nucleotide sequence: TGTGCCAGCAGCTTGACAGGGTCCTCCTACGAGCAGTACTTC. Amino acids: CASSLTGSSYEQYF.

The chain employs TRBV18 and TRBJ2-7; D gene ambiguous. Trimming left V 3 bases short and J 9 bases short, with 15 bases between. Germline V gene lookup returns CDR1 KGHSH and CDR2 LQKENI. The CDR3 contains 13 residues. The CDR3 protein is CASSPTAEASQYF. The CDR3, as DNA: TGTGCCAGCTCACCTACGGCCGAGGCTTCGCAGTACTTC.

The rearrangement links TRBV7-8 to TRBJ2-5; D may be TRBD2 (6 bases). The V end was cut by 2 bases, the J end by 2 bases, with 15 bases between. Germline CDR1 and CDR2: SGHVS and FQNEAQ. This CDR3 spans 16 amino acids. In DNA form, the CDR3 reads TGTGCCAGCAGCTTAACTAGCCTGGCTTTTCAAGAGACCCAGTACTTC. Translation: CASSLTSLAFQETQYF.

V gene TRBV7-2 combines with J gene TRBJ1-2; D is undetermined. Trimming stripped 4 bases from V and 5 bases from J, with 11 bases between. The CDR3 spans 13 residues. CDR1 and CDR2 (germline): SGHTA, FQGNSA. The CDR3 coding sequence is TGTGCCAGCAGCTACCGGGAGGTATATGGCTACACCTTC. It yields the protein CASSYREVYGYTF. Full variable domain (remainder filled in from reference TRBV7-2 and TRBJ1-2): GAGVSQSPSNKVTEKGKDVELRCDPISGHTALYWYRQSLGQGLEFLIYFQGNSAPDKSGLPSDRFSAERTGGSVSTLTIQRTQQEDSAVYLCASSYREVYGYTFGSGTRLTVV.

The CDR3 sequence is CASKEGLAANYGYTF. The CDR3 DNA sequence: TGCGCCAGCAAAGAAGGATTGGCAGCTAACTATGGCTACACCTTC. V is TRBV5-1 and J is TRBJ1-2; no firm D call. CDR1 and CDR2 from the germline V gene are SGHRS and YFSETQ. Trimming shortened V by 6 bases and J by 0 bases, and 15 bases separated the two germline ends. The CDR3 contains 15 residues. Full variable domain (outside the CDR3, taken from reference TRBV5-1 and TRBJ1-2): KAGVTQTPRYLIKTRGQQVTLSCSPISGHRSVSWYQQTPGQGLQFLFEYFSETQRNKGNFPGRFSGRQFSNSRSEMNVSTLELGDSALYLCASKEGLAANYGYTFGSGTRLTVV.

The chain uses TRBV10-3 and TRBJ2-7, with D tentatively TRBD1 (6 bases). There are 12 residues in the CDR3. Deletions cut 6 bases from V and 2 bases from J, with 8 bases between. Per the germline V gene, CDR1 is ENHRY and CDR2 is SYGVKD. CDR3 residues: CAISGTPYEQYF. In nucleotides, the CDR3 is TGTGCCATCAGCGGGACACCCTACGAGCAGTACTTC.

The rearrangement joins TRBV19 to TRBJ1-5, with D perhaps TRBD1 (6 bases). Germline V gene sequence: CDR1 LNHDA, CDR2 SQIVND (reference sequence). The germline V and J ends were trimmed by 6 bases and 0 bases, with 15 bases remaining between them. This CDR3 comprises 16 residues. The CDR3 spells CASRGRGPYSNQPQHF. The CDR3 region has the DNA TGTGCCAGTAGAGGCAGGGGACCCTATAGCAATCAGCCCCAGCATTTT.

This sequence joins TRBV6-5 and TRBJ1-1, with TRBD1 identical over 10 bases. CDR1 and CDR2 (germline): MNHEY, SVGAGI. The length of the CDR3 is 15 residues. After removal of 7 bases from V and 8 bases from J, the junction contained 13 bases not matched to a gene. In DNA, the CDR3 is TGTGCCAGCAACTGGGACAGGGGAGGCCGAGGAGAAGCTTTCTTT. This codes for CASNWDRGGRGEAFF.

The V call is TRBV30, the J call TRBJ1-5; unclear D gene. Germline V gene sequence: CDR1 GTSNPN, CDR2 SVGIG (reference sequence). Between the trimmed V and J ends, which lost 0 bases and 5 bases, there was a span of 11 bases. The CDR3 totals 14 residues. CDR3 coding DNA: TGTGCCTGGAGTGTACTAGGCACGGATCAGCCCCAGCATTTT. Protein: CAWSVLGTDQPQHF.

The V gene is TRBV28, the J gene TRBJ1-2; D call uncertain. Germline-derived CDR1 and CDR2 are MDHEN and SYDVKM. V lost 7 bases and J lost 4, with 16 bases in between. The CDR3 loop spans 14 amino acids. The CDR3 sequence: CASTPGFGGYGYTF. The DNA of the CDR3 is TGTGCCAGCACCCCTGGCTTCGGCGGCTATGGCTACACCTTC.

The DNA for the CDR3 is TGTGCCAGCAGTGAATCGGCAGGGGGCGCGACTGGGGCCAACGTCCTGACTTTC. Protein product: CASSESAGGATGANVLTF. J is TRBJ2-6 and V is TRBV6-1; 8 bases fit TRBD1. CDR1 and CDR2 (germline): MNHNS, SASEGT. V lost 2 bases to trimming and J lost 2 bases; unmatched junction nucleotides: 8. This CDR3 contains 18 residues.

The chain combines TRBV7-8 with TRBJ1-5; perhaps TRBD1 as D (6 bases). V lost 3 bases and J 5 bases, leaving 20 bases between the germline ends. Germline V CDR1 and CDR2: SGHVS, FQNEAQ. This CDR3 spans 17 amino acids. CDR3 protein: CASSLGLQGRVDQPQHF. The CDR3 DNA is TGTGCCAGCAGCTTGGGATTACAGGGCCGAGTGGATCAGCCCCAGCATTTT.

This rearrangement joins TRBV5-5 to TRBJ2-6; D gene unclear. The CDR3 contains 15 residues. V dropped 1 base and J dropped 4 bases, with 9 bases sitting between them. Germline CDR1 SGHKS, CDR2 YYEKEE (reference sequence). CDR3 region: CASSLLISGANVLTF. The CDR3 nucleotides read TGTGCCAGCAGCTTGTTGATTTCGGGGGCCAACGTCCTGACTTTC.